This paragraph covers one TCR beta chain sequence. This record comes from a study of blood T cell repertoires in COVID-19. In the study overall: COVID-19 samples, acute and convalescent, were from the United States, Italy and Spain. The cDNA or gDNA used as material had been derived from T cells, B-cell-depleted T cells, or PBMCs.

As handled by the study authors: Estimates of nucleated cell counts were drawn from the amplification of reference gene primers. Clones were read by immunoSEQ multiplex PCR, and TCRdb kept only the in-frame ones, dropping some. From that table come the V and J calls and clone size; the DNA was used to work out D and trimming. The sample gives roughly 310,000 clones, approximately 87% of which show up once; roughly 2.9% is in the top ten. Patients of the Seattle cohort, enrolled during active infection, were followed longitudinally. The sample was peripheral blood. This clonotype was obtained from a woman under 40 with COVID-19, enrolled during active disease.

The CDR3 here is CATAEGTDTQYF. CDR3 bases: TGTGCCACCGCAGAGGGCACAGATACGCAGTATTTT. The chain links TRBV15 to TRBJ2-3; D call uncertain. Germline CDR1 LNHNV, CDR2 YYDKDF (reference sequence). The CDR3 extends over 12 amino acids. The ends were cut back, 8 bases at V and 1 base at J, with 7 bases in the middle. The full variable domain, its missing parts supplied by reference TRBV15 and TRBJ2-3, is DAMVIQNPRYQVTQFGKPVTLSCSQTLNHNVMYWYQQKSSQAPKLLFHYYDKDFNNEADTPDNFQSRRPNTSFCFLDIRSPGLGDTAMYLCATAEGTDTQYFGPGTRLTVL.